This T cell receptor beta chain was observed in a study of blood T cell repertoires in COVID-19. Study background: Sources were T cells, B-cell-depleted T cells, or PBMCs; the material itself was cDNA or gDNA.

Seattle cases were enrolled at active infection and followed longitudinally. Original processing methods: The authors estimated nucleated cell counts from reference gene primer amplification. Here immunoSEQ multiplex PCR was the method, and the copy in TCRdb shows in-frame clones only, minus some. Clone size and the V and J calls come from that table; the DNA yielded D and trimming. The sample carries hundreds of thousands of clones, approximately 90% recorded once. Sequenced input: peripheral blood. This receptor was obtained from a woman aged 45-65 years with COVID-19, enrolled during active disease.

This CDR3 reads CASSPLSLAGGPITDTQYF. CDR3 coding DNA: TGTGCCAGCAGCCCTCTCTCACTAGCGGGGGGGCCTATTACAGATACGCAGTATTTT. The genes are TRBV9 and TRBJ2-3, with TRBD2 identical over 13 bases. Germline V lookup: CDR1 SGDLS, CDR2 YYNGEE. The CDR3 totals 19 residues. V dropped 4 bases and J dropped 3; count of bases not matched to a gene: 14. Full variable domain (rest looked up from reference TRBV9 and TRBJ2-3): DSGVTQTPKHLITATGQRVTLRCSPRSGDLSVYWYQQSLDQGLQFLIQYYNGEERAKGNILERFSAQQFPDLHSELNLSSLELGDSALYFCASSPLSLAGGPITDTQYFGPGTRLTVL.